This T cell receptor (beta chain) comes out of a study of PD-1 blockade in mismatch repair-deficient tumors listed by TCRdb under 2017. With respect to the entire study: Between late 2013 and late 2016, the trial enrolled fewer than 95 consecutive patients with 12 mismatch repair-deficient cancer types, every one of whom had been previously treated and was progressing. Tumor-associated T cell clones in the peripheral blood of patients responding to PD-1 blockade were tracked using deep sequencing of TCR CDR3 regions.

Turning to this clone: Its antigen is still unknown. No base-level quality is on record; no much larger clone is a single base apart.

For every enrolled patient, mismatch repair deficiency was confirmed by either polymerase chain reaction or immunohistochemistry. A few patients who responded to pembrolizumab therapy underwent TCR sequencing. The phase II trial prospectively tested pembrolizumab PD-1 blockade in advanced mismatch repair-deficient cancers regardless of tissue of origin. Peripheral blood T cell samples were collected serially, before PD-1 blockade began and at several time points afterward. Blood sampling time points were reported as weeks after the first dose of pembrolizumab. Libraries were built with the immunoSEQ multiplex PCR assay. TCRdb obtained this table from immuneACCESS and retained in-frame rearrangements with V and J assigned. These tables miss some clones; where compared with another copy, unresolved V genes account for less than half of the shortfall, and the remainder is unexplained. Recorded for this sample are about 34,000 clones; over 80% of them occurred a single time. Approximately 3.6% of the sample is taken by the ten largest.

The paper's findings and limits, for the study overall: After pembrolizumab, tumor-resident clones, which were often undetectable in blood before treatment, expanded rapidly and then contracted, generally ahead of radiologic responses.

The TCR sequence derives from an adult with mismatch repair-deficient cancer. The input for sequencing was PBMCs, taken less than 7 weeks after starting pembrolizumab.

The CDR3 here reads CASGRGAGYNEQFF. The DNA reads as follows: TGTGCCAGTGGTCGGGGGGCGGGTTACAATGAGCAGTTCTTC. The chain is encoded by TRBV19 joined to TRBJ2-1; possibly the D gene is TRBD2, per 7 matching bases. Reading the germline V gene (reference sequence) gives CDR1 LNHDA and CDR2 SQIVND. V is shortened by 8 bases, J by 4 bases, and the region joining them spans 15 bases. CDR3 length: 14 amino acids, cysteine to phenylalanine. CDR3 DNA is the only sequence kept; it has 42 bases, read in frame from the first base. With the portions outside the CDR3 filled from the reference TRBV19 and TRBJ2-1 genes, the complete variable region becomes DGGITQSPKYLFRKEGQNVTLSCEQNLNHDAMYWYRQDPGQGLRLIYYSQIVNDFQKGDIAEGYSVSREKKESFPLTVTSAQKNPTAFYLCASGRGAGYNEQFFGPGTRLTVL.